This T cell receptor (beta chain) was recorded in a study of cytomegalovirus exposure and HLA in healthy donors. Study-level findings and limits: One later analysis, an examination of the 120 or so validation repertoires, found that first-cohort TCR clusters tended to co-occur in them. It was reported that the classifier diagnosed cytomegalovirus status with high specificity and sensitivity in both the original and validation cohorts.

A note on this clone: No antigen is known for it.

Generated by immunoSEQ multiplex PCR, the TCRdb table keeps only in-frame clones and is missing some. This table holds about 56,000 clones, 85% to 95% found once. Germline-derived CDR1 and CDR2 are SGHRS and YFSETQ. Trimming took 0 bases from V and 1 from J, leaving 9 bases between them. There are 15 residues in the CDR3. The sequencing input was PBMCs. The gene calls are TRBV5-1 and TRBJ2-3, with D perhaps TRBD1 (6 bases). The sequence derives from a young woman in good health and CMV-seropositive. The CDR3 loop is CASSLEGTRTDTQYF. The CDR3 DNA sequence: TGCGCCAGCAGCTTGGAGGGGACACGCACAGATACGCAGTATTTT. Based on the CDR3 plus reference TRBV5-1 and TRBJ2-3, the full variable domain is KAGVTQTPRYLIKTRGQQVTLSCSPISGHRSVSWYQQTPGQGLQFLFEYFSETQRNKGNFPGRFSGRQFSNSRSEMNVSTLELGDSALYLCASSLEGTRTDTQYFGPGTRLTVL.